Each of the 10 T cell receptor beta chains below was sequenced from the same sample in a study of T cell repertoires in cytomegalovirus infection. TCRdb re-called the reads through MiXCR, storing one row per CDR3 protein. The data contain some 590,000 distinct CDR3 sequences, around 40% of them seen just once; the ten biggest clones take up 48%. These receptors lack a known antigen. Source: cultured PBMCs, taken from culture after CMV antigen stimulation. The receptors derive from a human donor in good health (CMV status not recorded). Some clones in this sample may be carry-over from other donors' samples.

The table lists this clonotype with a few counts. The rearrangement joins TRBV19 to TRBJ1-2; D unclear. V gave up 3 bases and J gave up 6 bases, with 17 bases separating them. The CDR3 runs 15 residues. Germline CDR1 LNHDA, CDR2 SQIVND (reference sequence). CDR3 in amino acids: CASSIWAFNWDGYTF. The CDR3 nucleotides read TGTGCCAGTAGTATCTGGGCATTTAATTGGGATGGCTACACCTTC.

This clonotype was counted only a few times. The chain is built from TRBV20-1 and TRBJ1-3; the D is unclear. Per germline, CDR1 DFQATT and CDR2 SNEGSKA (reference sequence). The CDR3 runs 16 residues. V was cut by 0 bases and J by 2 bases, with 14 bases left in between. CDR3 sequence reads: CSARDLFGLTGNTIYF. The CDR3 DNA follows: TGCAGTGCTAGAGATCTATTCGGACTCACTGGAAACACCATATATTTT.

This chain uses TRBV7-2 with TRBJ2-7; D might be TRBD1 (5 bases). CDR1 is SGHTA and CDR2 is FQGNSA in the germline V gene. Between the trimmed V and J ends, which lost 2 bases and 3 bases, there was a span of 11 bases. The CDR3 runs to 14 residues. As DNA, the CDR3 is TGTGCCAGCAGCTTAAGGGGTTGGAGCTACGAGCAGTACTTC. Translation: CASSLRGWSYEQYF.

The V call is TRBV11-2, the J call TRBJ2-5, with a weak D call TRBD2 (5 bases). The V and J ends lost 0 bases and 2 bases respectively, with 10 bases between them. Germline CDR1 reads SGHAT; CDR2 reads FQNNGV. CDR3 length: 15 residues. The CDR3 protein is CASSLEDFPQETQYF. Written as DNA, the CDR3 is TGTGCCAGCAGCTTAGAGGACTTCCCACAAGAGACCCAGTACTTC.

This clonotype has just one count. This chain links TRBV27 with TRBJ1-6; D is ambiguous. Per germline, CDR1 MNHEY and CDR2 SMNVEV (reference sequence). The CDR3 runs 15 residues. The ends were cut back, 0 bases at V and 7 bases at J, with 10 bases in the middle. The CDR3 loop is CASSLSSTPNSPLHF. The CDR3 DNA follows: TGTGCCAGCAGTTTATCGAGTACACCGAATTCACCCCTCCACTTT.

V gene TRBV7-2 combines with J gene TRBJ1-6; no firm D call. The CDR3 totals 15 residues. The V end lost 2 bases, the J end lost 5 bases, and 10 bases lay between the germline ends. Germline V gene lookup returns CDR1 SGHTA and CDR2 FQGNSA. The CDR3 protein is CASSLSDGNNSPLHF. The CDR3 DNA sequence: TGTGCCAGCAGCTTATCGGACGGAAATAATTCACCCCTCCACTTT. Variable domain in full (rest from reference TRBV7-2 and TRBJ1-6): GAGVSQSPSNKVTEKGKDVELRCDPISGHTALYWYRQSLGQGLEFLIYFQGNSAPDKSGLPSDRFSAERTGGSVSTLTIQRTQQEDSAVYLCASSLSDGNNSPLHFGNGTRLTVT.

The genes are TRBV25-1 and TRBJ1-2; D remains unclear. Looked up from germline, CDR1 is MGHDK and CDR2 is SYGVNS. CDR3 length: 14 residues. Trimming cost V 4 bases and J 7 bases, with 16 bases left between them. The chain's CDR3 is CASSASDGLGGYTF. Here the CDR3 DNA reads TGTGCCAGCAGTGCATCGGACGGCCTGGGTGGCTACACCTTC.

In its sample, this clonotype was seen once. V usage is TRBV20-1 and J usage is TRBJ2-3; D may match TRBD1 or TRBD2 (6 bases each). The CDR3 totals 16 residues. Germline values: CDR1 DFQATT, CDR2 SNEGSKA (reference sequence). With 2 bases removed from V and 0 bases from J, the gap between germline ends came to 15 bases. CDR3: CSARSIGGPSTDTQYF. CDR3 nucleotides: TGCAGTGCTAGAAGCATAGGGGGGCCTAGCACAGATACGCAGTATTTT.

The chain couples TRBV19 to TRBJ1-1; TRBD1 might be the D (5 bases). Trimming removed 7 bases from V and 0 bases from J, with 18 bases in between. The CDR3 contains 16 residues. CDR1 LNHDA and CDR2 SQIVND come from the germline V gene (reference sequence). In nucleotides, the CDR3 is TGTGCCAGTACCCGCGATGACAGTCCGATGAACACTGAAGCTTTCTTT. Its translation is CASTRDDSPMNTEAFF.

The J gene is TRBJ2-1, the V gene TRBV7-9, with unresolved D. This CDR3 region has 13 residues. CDR1 and CDR2 (germline): SEHNR, FQNEAQ (reference sequence). V gave up 1 base and J gave up 7 bases, with 8 bases separating them. CDR3 sequence reads: CASSLGFGNEQFF. CDR3 coding DNA: TGTGCCAGCAGCTTAGGCTTTGGGAATGAGCAGTTCTTC.